This T cell receptor (beta chain) was found in a study of shared clonotypes between healthy human individuals. The V gene's germline CDR1 is SGHRS and CDR2 YFSETQ. Trimming removed 0 bases from V and 9 bases from J, with 16 bases in between. The CDR3 totals 15 residues. On this clone itself: Its target is not known.

Regarding the study as a whole: A few donors held approximately 4.6% of naive CD4 clonotypes in common.

In the sorted-subset replicate PCRs, around 200 ng DNA, 29,000 or so T cell genomes, was used. The data were produced by immunoSEQ multiplex PCR, yet TCRdb's version contains in-frame clones alone and is incomplete. In the table there are around 2,000,000 clones, approximately 94% of which are singletons. As defined, naive CD8 cells were CD45RO-negative and positively selected for CCR7, with terminally differentiated effector memory CD45RA+ cells excluded. The origin of this receptor is a man aged 18 to 29 in good health. Some clones in this sample may be carry-over from other donors' samples. The sample taken for sequencing was naive CD8+ T cells from PBMCs. The chain combines TRBV5-1 with TRBJ2-1; D may match TRBD1 or TRBD2 (6 bases each). DNA of the CDR3: TGCGCCAGCAGCTTGGTAGGGGGGCGGTCAAGTGAGCAGTTCTTC. Its translation: CASSLVGGRSSEQFF.